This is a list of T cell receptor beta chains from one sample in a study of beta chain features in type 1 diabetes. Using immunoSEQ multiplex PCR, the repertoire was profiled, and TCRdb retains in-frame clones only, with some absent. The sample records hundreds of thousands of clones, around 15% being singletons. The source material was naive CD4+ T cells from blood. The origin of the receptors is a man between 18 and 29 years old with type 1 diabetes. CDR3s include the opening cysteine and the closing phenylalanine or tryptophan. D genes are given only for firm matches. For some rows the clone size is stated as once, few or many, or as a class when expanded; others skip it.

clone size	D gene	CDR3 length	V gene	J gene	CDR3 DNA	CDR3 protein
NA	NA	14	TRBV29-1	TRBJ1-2	TGCAGCGTTGTTCCCCTCCTCAGCGACTATGGCTACACCTTC	CSVVPLLSDYGYTF
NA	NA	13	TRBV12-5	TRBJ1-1	TGTGCTAGCCAGACCCGGGGTGGCACTGAAGCTTTCTTT	CASQTRGGTEAFF
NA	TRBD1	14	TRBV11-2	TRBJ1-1	TGTGCCAGCAGCCCAGGACAGGGGAGTCCTGAAGCTTTCTTT	CASSPGQGSPEAFF
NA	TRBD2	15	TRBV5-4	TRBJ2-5	TGTGCCAGCAGCTTACTAGCGGGGGGCCAAGAGACCCAGTACTTC	CASSLLAGGQETQYF
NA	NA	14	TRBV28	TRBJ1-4	TGTGCCAGCAGTCCCGGGCCCTCCGAGGCAAAAGTGTTTTTT	CASSPGPSEAKVFF
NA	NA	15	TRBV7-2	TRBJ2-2	TGTGCCAGCAGCTTAGGGAGAGGATACACCGGGGAGCTGTTTTTT	CASSLGRGYTGELFF
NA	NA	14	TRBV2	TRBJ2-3	TGTGCCAGCAGTGAAGTGACTAGGGGGGATACGCAGTATTTT	CASSEVTRGDTQYF
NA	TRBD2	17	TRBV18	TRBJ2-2	TGTGCCAGCTCACCACGGATAGCGGGGCAGAACACCGGGGAGCTGTTTTTT	CASSPRIAGQNTGELFF
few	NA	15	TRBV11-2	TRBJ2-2	TGTGCCAGCACCGCGGCGGGTGCGAACACCGGGGAGCTGTTTTTT	CASTAAGANTGELFF
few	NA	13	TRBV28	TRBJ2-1	TGTGCCAGCACACTCCAGGGAATAAATGAGCAGTTCTTC	CASTLQGINEQFF
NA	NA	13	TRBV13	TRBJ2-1	TGTGCCAGCAGCTTAGTGCCGGGCAATGAGCAGTTCTTC	CASSLVPGNEQFF
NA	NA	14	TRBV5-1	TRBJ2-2	TGCGCCAGCAGCTTATCGGGGGACACCGGGGAGCTGTTTTTT	CASSLSGDTGELFF
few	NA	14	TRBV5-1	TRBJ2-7	TGCGCCAGCAGCTTGGAGGGACACCTTTACGAGCAGTACTTC	CASSLEGHLYEQYF
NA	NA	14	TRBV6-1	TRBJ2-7	TGTGCCAGCAGTGAACGGGCAGGGCGCTACGAGCAGTACTTC	CASSERAGRYEQYF
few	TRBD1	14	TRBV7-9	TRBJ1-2	TGTGCCGCTTCCGAGGGGGCGACCAACTATGGCTACACCTTC	CAASEGATNYGYTF
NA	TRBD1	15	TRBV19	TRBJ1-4	TGTGCCAGTGGCGGGACAGTGGCGACTGGTGAAAAACTGTTTTTT	CASGGTVATGEKLFF
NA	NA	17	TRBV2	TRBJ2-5	TGTGCCAGCATCCCGCCGACGGGACTCCCGAGCGGAGAGACCCAGTACTTC	CASIPPTGLPSGETQYF
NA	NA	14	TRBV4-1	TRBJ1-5	TGCGCCAGCAGCCAAGCACGGGAGAAGGAGCCCCAGCATTTT	CASSQAREKEPQHF
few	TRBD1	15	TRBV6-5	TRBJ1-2	TGTGCCAGCAGACTCCCGGGACAGGGTTCTGGAGGCTACACCTTC	CASRLPGQGSGGYTF
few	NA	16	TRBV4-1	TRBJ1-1	TGCGCCAGCAGCCAAGGGGGAAGGGGGGTGAACACTGAAGCTTTCTTT	CASSQGGRGVNTEAFF
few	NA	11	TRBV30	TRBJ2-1	TGTGCCTGGAGTGTTGGCAATGAGCAGTTCTTC	CAWSVGNEQFF
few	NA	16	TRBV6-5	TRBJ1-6	TGTGCCAGCAGTTCGCGGCGAGGTGGGGCCCAAGGGGCCCTCCACTTT	CASSSRRGGAQGALHF
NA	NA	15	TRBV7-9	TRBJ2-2	TGTGCCAGCAGCTTAATGGCGGCGAACACCGGGGAGCTGTTTTTT	CASSLMAANTGELFF
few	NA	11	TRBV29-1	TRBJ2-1	TGCAGCGTCCTCAGGGGTAATGAGCAGTTCTTC	CSVLRGNEQFF
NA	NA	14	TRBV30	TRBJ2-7	TGTGCCTGGACTCGGACACTCTCCTTCGGCGAGCAGTACTTC	CAWTRTLSFGEQYF
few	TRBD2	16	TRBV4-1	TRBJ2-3	TGCGCCAGCAGCCCGCTCGCCGGGGGGGCCCCAGATACGCAGTATTTT	CASSPLAGGAPDTQYF
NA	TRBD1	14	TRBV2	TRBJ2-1	TGTGCCAGCAGTGTCGGACAGGGTTACAATGAGCAGTTCTTC	CASSVGQGYNEQFF
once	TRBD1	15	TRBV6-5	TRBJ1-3	TGTGCCAGCAGTTCCCTGGACAGGGCTGGAAACACCATATATTTT	CASSSLDRAGNTIYF
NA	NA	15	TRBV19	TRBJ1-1	TGTGCCAGTAGTATAGTCGGGAATACGAACACTGAAGCTTTCTTT	CASSIVGNTNTEAFF